This entry describes one TCR beta chain. This table comes from immunoSEQ multiplex PCR, and its TCRdb copy is limited to in-frame clones, with some not included. The sample yields 55,000 to 75,000 clones, around 85% seen once. Trimming pared 1 base from V and 3 bases from J, leaving 10 bases between. The CDR3 loop spans 15 amino acids. The V gene's germline CDR1 is SNHLY and CDR2 FYNNEI. The entry originates in a study of OX40 agonist ivuxolimab in advanced cancers. The clonotype originates from an adult with an advanced solid tumor such as melanoma, head and neck, liver or kidney cancer. The chain couples TRBV2 to TRBJ2-1; maybe TRBD2 (6 bases). Sequenced here: CD4+ or CD8+ T cells sorted from blood, sampled in a trial of the OX40 agonist ivuxolimab. The CDR3 here is CASSEGTILYNEQFF. CDR3 coding DNA: TGTGCCAGCAGTGAAGGGACTATTCTCTACAATGAGCAGTTCTTC.